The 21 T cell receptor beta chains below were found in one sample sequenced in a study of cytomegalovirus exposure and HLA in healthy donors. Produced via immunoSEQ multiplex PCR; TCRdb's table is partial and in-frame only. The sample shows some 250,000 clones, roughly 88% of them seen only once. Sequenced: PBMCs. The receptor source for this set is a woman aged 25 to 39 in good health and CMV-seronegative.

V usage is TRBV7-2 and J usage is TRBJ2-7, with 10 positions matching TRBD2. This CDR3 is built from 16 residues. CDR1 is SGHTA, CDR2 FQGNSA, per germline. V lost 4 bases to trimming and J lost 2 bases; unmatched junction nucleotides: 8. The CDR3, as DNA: TGTGCCAGCAGCTCAGCGAGGACTAGCGGAGCCTACGAGCAGTACTTC. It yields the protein CASSSARTSGAYEQYF. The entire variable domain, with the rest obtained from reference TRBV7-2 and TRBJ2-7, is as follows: GAGVSQSPSNKVTEKGKDVELRCDPISGHTALYWYRQSLGQGLEFLIYFQGNSAPDKSGLPSDRFSAERTGGSVSTLTIQRTQQEDSAVYLCASSSARTSGAYEQYFGPGTRLTVT.

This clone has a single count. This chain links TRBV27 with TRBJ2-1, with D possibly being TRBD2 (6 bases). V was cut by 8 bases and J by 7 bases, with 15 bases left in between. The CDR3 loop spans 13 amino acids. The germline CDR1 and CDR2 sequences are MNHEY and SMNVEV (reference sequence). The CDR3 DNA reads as TGTGCCAGCGTCGGGGGAGGTTTTAATGAGCAGTTCTTC. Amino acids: CASVGGGFNEQFF.

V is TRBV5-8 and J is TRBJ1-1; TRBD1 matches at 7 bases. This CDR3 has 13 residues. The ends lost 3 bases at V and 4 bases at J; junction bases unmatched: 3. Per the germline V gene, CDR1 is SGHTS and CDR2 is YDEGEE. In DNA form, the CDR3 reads TGTGCCAGCAGCTGGGGACAGACCACTGAAGCTTTCTTT. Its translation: CASSWGQTTEAFF.

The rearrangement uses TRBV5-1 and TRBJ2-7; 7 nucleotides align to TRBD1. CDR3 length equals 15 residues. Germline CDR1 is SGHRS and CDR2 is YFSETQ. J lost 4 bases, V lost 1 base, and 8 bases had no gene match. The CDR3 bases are TGCGCCAGCAGCTTGACAGGGGTTCCTTCGTACGAGCAGTACTTC. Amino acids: CASSLTGVPSYEQYF. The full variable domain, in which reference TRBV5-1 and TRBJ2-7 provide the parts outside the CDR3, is KAGVTQTPRYLIKTRGQQVTLSCSPISGHRSVSWYQQTPGQGLQFLFEYFSETQRNKGNFPGRFSGRQFSNSRSEMNVSTLELGDSALYLCASSLTGVPSYEQYFGPGTRLTVT.

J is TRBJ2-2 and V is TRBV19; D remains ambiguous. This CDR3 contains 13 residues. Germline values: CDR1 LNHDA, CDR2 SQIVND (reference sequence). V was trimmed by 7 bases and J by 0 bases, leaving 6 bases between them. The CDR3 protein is CASKNPNTGELFF. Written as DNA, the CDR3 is TGTGCCAGTAAGAACCCGAACACCGGGGAGCTGTTTTTT.

The CDR3 is CASSLHHRDSYEQYF. Written as DNA, the CDR3 is TGTGCCAGCAGCTTACACCACCGGGACTCCTACGAGCAGTACTTC. This chain links TRBV11-3 with TRBJ2-7, with D possibly TRBD2 on 5 matching bases. In germline, CDR1 is SGHNT, CDR2 YENEEA. CDR3 length: 15 residues. V was pared by 2 bases and J by 0 bases, with 11 bases between.

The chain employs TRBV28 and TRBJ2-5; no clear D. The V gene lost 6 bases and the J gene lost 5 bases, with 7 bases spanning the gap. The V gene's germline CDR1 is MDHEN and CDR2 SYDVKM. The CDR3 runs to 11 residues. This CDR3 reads CASRDSETQYF. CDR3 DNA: TGTGCCAGCAGGGATTCGGAGACCCAGTACTTC. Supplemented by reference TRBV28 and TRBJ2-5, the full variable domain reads DVKVTQSSRYLVKRTGEKVFLECVQDMDHENMFWYRQDPGLGLRLIYFSYDVKMKEKGDIPEGYSVSREKKERFSLILESASTNQTSMYLCASRDSETQYFGPGTRLLVL.

DNA for the CDR3: TGTGCCAGTAGTAAAAGGGGGACAGGAGATCAACGGAACTATGGCTACACCTTC. It translates to CASSKRGTGDQRNYGYTF. This chain links TRBV19 with TRBJ1-2, with 8 positions matching TRBD1. This CDR3 is 18 amino acids long. Germline V lookup: CDR1 LNHDA, CDR2 SQIVND (reference sequence). Trimming took 4 bases from V and 2 from J; bases not matched to a gene: 15.

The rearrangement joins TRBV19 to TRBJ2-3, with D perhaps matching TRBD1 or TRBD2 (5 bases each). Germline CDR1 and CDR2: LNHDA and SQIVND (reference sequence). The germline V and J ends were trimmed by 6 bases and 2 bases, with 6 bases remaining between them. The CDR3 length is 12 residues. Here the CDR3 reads CASRGVTDTQYF. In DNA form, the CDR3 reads TGTGCCAGTAGGGGGGTCACAGATACGCAGTATTTT.

The CDR3 DNA sequence: TGTGCAAGTCGCTTAAGAAGGGTTGCCGGGACTAGCGTAAGAGAGACCCAGTACTTC. Protein product: CASRLRRVAGTSVRETQYF. The rearrangement joins TRBV12-2 to TRBJ2-5; the table's TRBD2 call for D was not verified on the DNA. TRBV12-2 is a recognized pseudogene. The CDR3 is made up of 19 amino acids.

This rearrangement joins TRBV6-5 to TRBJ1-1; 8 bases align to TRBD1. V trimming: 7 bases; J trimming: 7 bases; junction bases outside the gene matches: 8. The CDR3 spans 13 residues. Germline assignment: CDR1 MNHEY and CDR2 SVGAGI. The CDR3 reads CASTSQGGNEAFF. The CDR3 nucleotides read TGTGCCAGCACCTCACAGGGGGGGAATGAAGCTTTCTTT.

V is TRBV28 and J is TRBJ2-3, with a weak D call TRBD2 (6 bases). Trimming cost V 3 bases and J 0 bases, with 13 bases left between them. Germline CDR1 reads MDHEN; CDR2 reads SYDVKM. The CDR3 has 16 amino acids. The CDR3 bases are TGTGCCAGCAGTTTCGGGAGCACTTCTAGCACAGATACGCAGTATTTT. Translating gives CASSFGSTSSTDTQYF.

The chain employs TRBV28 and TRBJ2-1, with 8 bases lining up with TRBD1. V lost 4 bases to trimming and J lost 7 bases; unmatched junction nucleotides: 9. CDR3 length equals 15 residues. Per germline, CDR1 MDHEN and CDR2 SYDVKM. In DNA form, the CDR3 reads TGTGCCAGCAGTTATCCTTCCAGGGGGCAAAATGAGCAGTTCTTC. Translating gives CASSYPSRGQNEQFF.

The CDR3 region has the DNA TGTGCCAGCAGTCCTACCGGGCAGACCCAGTACTTC. This translates into CASSPTGQTQYF. The V call is TRBV27, the J call TRBJ2-5; no clear D gene. Trimming took 5 bases from V and 6 from J, leaving 10 bases between them. This CDR3 contains 12 residues. Germline loops: CDR1 MNHEY, CDR2 SMNVEV (reference sequence).

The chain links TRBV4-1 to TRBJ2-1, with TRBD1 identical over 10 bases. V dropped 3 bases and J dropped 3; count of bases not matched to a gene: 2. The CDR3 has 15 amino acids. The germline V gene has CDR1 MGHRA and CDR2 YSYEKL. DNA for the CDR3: TGCGCCAGCAGCCATGGGGACAGGGGCTACAATGAGCAGTTCTTC. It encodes CASSHGDRGYNEQFF.

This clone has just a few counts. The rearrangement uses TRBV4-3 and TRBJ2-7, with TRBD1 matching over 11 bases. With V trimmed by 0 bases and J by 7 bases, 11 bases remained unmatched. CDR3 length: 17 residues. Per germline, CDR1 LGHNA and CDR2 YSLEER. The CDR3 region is CASSQDLGGQGAGEQYF. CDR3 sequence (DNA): TGCGCCAGCAGCCAAGATCTGGGCGGACAGGGGGCAGGAGAGCAGTACTTC.

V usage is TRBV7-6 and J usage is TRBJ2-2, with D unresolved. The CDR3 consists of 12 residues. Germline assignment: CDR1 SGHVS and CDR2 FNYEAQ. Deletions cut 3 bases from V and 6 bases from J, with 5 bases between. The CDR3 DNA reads TGTGCCAGCAGCTTCGTGGCCGGGGAGCTGTTTTTT. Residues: CASSFVAGELFF. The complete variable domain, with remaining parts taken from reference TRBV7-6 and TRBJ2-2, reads GAGVSQSPRYKVTKRGQDVALRCDPISGHVSLYWYRQALGQGPEFLTYFNYEAQQDKSGLPNDRFSAERPEGSISTLTIQRTEQRDSAMYRCASSFVAGELFFGEGSRLTVL.

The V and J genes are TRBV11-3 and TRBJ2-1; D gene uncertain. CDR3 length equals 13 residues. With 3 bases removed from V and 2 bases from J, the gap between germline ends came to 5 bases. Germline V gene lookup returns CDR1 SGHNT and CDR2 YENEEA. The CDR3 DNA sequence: TGTGCCAGCAGCTTGGGGACCTACAATGAGCAGTTCTTC. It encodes CASSLGTYNEQFF.

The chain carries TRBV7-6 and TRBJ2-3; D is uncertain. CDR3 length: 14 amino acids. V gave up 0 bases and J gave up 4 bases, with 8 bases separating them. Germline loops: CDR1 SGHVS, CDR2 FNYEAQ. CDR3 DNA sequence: TGTGCCAGCAGCTTAGCGCTCTTCCCAGATACGCAGTATTTT. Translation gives CASSLALFPDTQYF.

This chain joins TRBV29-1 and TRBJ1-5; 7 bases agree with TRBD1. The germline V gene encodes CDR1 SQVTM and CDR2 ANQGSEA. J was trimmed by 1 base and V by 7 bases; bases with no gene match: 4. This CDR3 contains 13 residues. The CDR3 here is CSARQGSNQPQHF. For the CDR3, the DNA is TGCAGCGCCCGACAGGGAAGCAATCAGCCCCAGCATTTT.

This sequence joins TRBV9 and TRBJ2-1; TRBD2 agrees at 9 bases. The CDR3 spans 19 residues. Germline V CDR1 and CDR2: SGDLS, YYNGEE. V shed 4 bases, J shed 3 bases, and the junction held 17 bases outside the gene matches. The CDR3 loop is CASSLGLAGPQARYNEQFF. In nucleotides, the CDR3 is TGTGCCAGCAGCCTAGGGCTAGCGGGACCCCAAGCCCGCTACAATGAGCAGTTCTTC.